These 14 T cell receptor beta chains originate from one sample sequenced in a study of blood T cell repertoires in COVID-19. TCRdb keeps only in-frame clones here, not all; method: immunoSEQ multiplex PCR. The top ten hold roughly 2% of the sample, which has roughly 81,000 clones, 90% to 95% seen once. Input material: peripheral blood. The source is a woman aged 45-60 years in a cohort sampled during active COVID-19.

The V gene is TRBV5-4, the J gene TRBJ2-7; the D gene is possibly TRBD2 (5 bases). Trimming pared 2 bases from V and 2 bases from J, leaving 14 bases between. Germline-derived CDR1 and CDR2 are SGHNT and YYREEE (reference sequence). There are 15 residues in the CDR3. The CDR3 DNA reads as TGTGCCAGCAGCTTAGGAGGAATCCCCGCCTACGAGCAGTACTTC. This sequence encodes CASSLGGIPAYEQYF. Using reference TRBV5-4 and TRBJ2-7 for the parts outside the CDR3, the full variable domain is ETGVTQSPTHLIKTRGQQVTLRCSSQSGHNTVSWYQQALGQGPQFIFQYYREEENGRGNFPPRFSGLQFPNYSSELNVNALELDDSALYLCASSLGGIPAYEQYFGPGTRLTVT.

The gene calls are TRBV19 and TRBJ2-3, with a tentative D call TRBD2 (6 bases). CDR1 and CDR2 from the germline V gene are LNHDA and SQIVND (reference sequence). The CDR3 consists of 13 residues. Trimming stripped 7 bases from V and 6 bases from J, with 14 bases between. CDR3 DNA sequence: TGTGCCAGTACCGGGGGAACGGCGGATACGCAGTATTTT. It yields the protein CASTGGTADTQYF.

V is TRBV6-5 and J is TRBJ1-1, with 8 nucleotides matching TRBD1. The V and J ends lost 5 bases and 4 bases, in that order; junction bases with no gene match: 6. The CDR3 extends over 14 amino acids. Germline V lookup: CDR1 MNHEY, CDR2 SVGAGI. CDR3 sequence reads: CASSRLTGVTEAFF. CDR3 sequence (DNA): TGTGCCAGCAGTCGCCTGACAGGGGTCACTGAAGCTTTCTTT.

The chain carries TRBV20-1 and TRBJ2-1, with D unclear. Germline V gene data show CDR1 as DFQATT and CDR2 as SNEGSKA (reference sequence). Trimming stripped 0 bases from V and 9 bases from J, with 6 bases between. The CDR3 totals 11 residues. This CDR3 is CSARDRSEQFF. The CDR3 DNA reads TGCAGTGCTAGAGATAGGAGTGAGCAGTTCTTC.

This rearrangement joins TRBV29-1 to TRBJ1-3, with 8 bases aligning to TRBD1. The CDR3 is 16 residues long. The trim removed 0 bases at V and 3 bases at J, leaving 7 bases unmatched. Germline V gene sequence: CDR1 SQVTM, CDR2 ANQGSEA. CDR3 protein: CSVEDRDRSRGNTIYF. CDR3 nucleotides: TGCAGCGTTGAAGACCGGGACAGGTCCCGTGGAAACACCATATATTTT. Using reference TRBV29-1 and TRBJ1-3 for the parts outside the CDR3, the full variable domain is SAVISQKPSRDICQRGTSLTIQCQVDSQVTMMFWYRQQPGQSLTLIATANQGSEATYESGFVIDKFPISRPNLTFSTLTVSNMSPEDSSIYLCSVEDRDRSRGNTIYFGEGSWLTVV.

The V gene is TRBV10-2, the J gene TRBJ2-6, with D possibly being TRBD1 (6 bases). The V gene's germline CDR1 is WSHSY and CDR2 SAAADI. The V end was cut by 8 bases, the J end by 0 bases, with 17 bases between. CDR3 size: 17 residues. The CDR3 coding sequence is TGCGCCAGCCTACAGGGATTCTTCAGCTCTGGGGCCAACGTCCTGACTTTC. Protein product: CASLQGFFSSGANVLTF.

This clone was detected a few times. V and J are TRBV18 and TRBJ1-1, with 7 bases that match TRBD1. Germline V gene sequence: CDR1 KGHSH, CDR2 LQKENI. J lost 2 bases, V lost 4 bases, and 7 bases had no gene match. The CDR3 length is 15 residues. The CDR3 sequence: CASSQQGTLNTEAFF. The DNA of the CDR3 is TGTGCCAGCTCACAACAGGGGACTTTAAACACTGAAGCTTTCTTT.

This sequence joins TRBV5-1 and TRBJ2-2, with 10 bases identical to TRBD1. Germline trimming cut 4 bases from V and 0 bases from J; bases unmatched to any gene: 3. CDR1 SGHRS and CDR2 YFSETQ come from the germline V gene. CDR3 length: 16 amino acids. The CDR3 bases are TGCGCCAGCAGCCTAGGACAGGGGGCGAACACCGGGGAGCTGTTTTTT. Translating it yields CASSLGQGANTGELFF.

The V gene is TRBV18, the J gene TRBJ2-1, with D possibly being TRBD1 (6 bases). This CDR3 contains 15 residues. Trimming stripped 5 bases from V and 6 bases from J, with 17 bases between. CDR1 is KGHSH and CDR2 is LQKENI in the germline V gene. The CDR3 sequence is CASSSGQIRLNEQFF. The CDR3 DNA follows: TGTGCCAGCTCATCGGGACAAATCCGGCTCAATGAGCAGTTCTTC. The whole variable domain, remainder taken from reference TRBV18 and TRBJ2-1, is NAGVMQNPRHLVRRRGQEARLRCSPMKGHSHVYWYRQLPEEGLKFMVYLQKENIIDESGMPKERFSAEFPKEGPSILRIQQVVRGDSAAYFCASSSGQIRLNEQFFGPGTRLTVL.

The J gene is TRBJ1-1, the V gene TRBV12-3 or TRBV12-4; D is unclear. Trimming pared 1 base from V and 1 base from J, leaving 4 bases between. The CDR3 runs to 13 residues. The CDR3 sequence: CASSLEANTEAFF. CDR3 bases: TGTGCCAGCAGTTTAGAAGCGAACACTGAAGCTTTCTTT.

The chain couples TRBV18 to TRBJ2-5; 9 bases line up with TRBD2. Germline V CDR1 and CDR2: KGHSH, LQKENI. The junction had 7 bases not matched to a gene; V was cut back by 3 bases and J by 5 bases. There are 15 residues in the CDR3. CDR3 DNA: TGTGCCAGCTCACCCGGTAGCGGGAGTTTGGAGACCCAGTACTTC. This gives the protein CASSPGSGSLETQYF.

The chain combines TRBV19 with TRBJ2-2, with a possible D match to TRBD2 (6 bases). The CDR3 consists of 15 residues. Germline CDR1 reads LNHDA; CDR2 reads SQIVND (reference sequence). V was clipped by 4 bases and J by 0 bases, with 9 bases between them. CDR3 sequence: CASSRVAANTGELFF. In nucleotides, the CDR3 is TGTGCCAGTAGTAGGGTAGCGGCGAACACCGGGGAGCTGTTTTTT.

This chain links TRBV28 with TRBJ1-1; D unresolved. This CDR3 has 12 residues. Per germline, CDR1 MDHEN and CDR2 SYDVKM. V lost 3 bases and J 4 bases, leaving 6 bases between the germline ends. This chain's CDR3 is CASSFYSTEAFF. The CDR3 bases are TGTGCCAGCAGTTTTTATAGCACTGAAGCTTTCTTT.

The chain combines TRBV19 with TRBJ2-7, with D possibly matching TRBD2 (5 bases). The CDR3 is made up of 14 amino acids. The V end was cut by 4 bases, the J end by 0 bases, with 10 bases between. Per germline, CDR1 LNHDA and CDR2 SQIVND (reference sequence). The CDR3 DNA reads TGTGCCAGTAGTACGAACGGGGTCTCCTACGAGCAGTACTTC. Translation gives CASSTNGVSYEQYF.